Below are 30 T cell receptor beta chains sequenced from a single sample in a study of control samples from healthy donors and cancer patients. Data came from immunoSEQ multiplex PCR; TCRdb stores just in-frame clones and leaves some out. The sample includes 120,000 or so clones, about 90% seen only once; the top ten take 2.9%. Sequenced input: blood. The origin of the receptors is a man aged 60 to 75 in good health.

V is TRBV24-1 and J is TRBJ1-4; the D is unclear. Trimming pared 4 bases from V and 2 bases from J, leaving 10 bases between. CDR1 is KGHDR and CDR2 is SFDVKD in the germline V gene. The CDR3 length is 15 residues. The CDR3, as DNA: TGTGCCACCAGTGACTCGGGAGTTACTAATGAAAAACTGTTTTTT. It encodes CATSDSGVTNEKLFF.

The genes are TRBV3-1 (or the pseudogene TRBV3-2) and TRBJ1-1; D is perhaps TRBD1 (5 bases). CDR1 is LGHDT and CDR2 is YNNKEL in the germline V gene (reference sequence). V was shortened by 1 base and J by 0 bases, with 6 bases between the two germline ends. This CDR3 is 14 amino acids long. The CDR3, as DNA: TGTGCCAGCAGCCAAGGGACACTGAACACTGAAGCTTTCTTT. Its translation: CASSQGTLNTEAFF.

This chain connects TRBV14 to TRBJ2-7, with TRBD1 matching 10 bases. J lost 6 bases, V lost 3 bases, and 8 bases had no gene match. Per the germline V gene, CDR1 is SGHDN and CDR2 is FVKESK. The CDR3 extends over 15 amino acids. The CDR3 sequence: CASSQTGTGAGEQYF. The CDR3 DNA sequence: TGTGCCAGCAGCCAGACCGGGACAGGGGCGGGCGAGCAGTACTTC.

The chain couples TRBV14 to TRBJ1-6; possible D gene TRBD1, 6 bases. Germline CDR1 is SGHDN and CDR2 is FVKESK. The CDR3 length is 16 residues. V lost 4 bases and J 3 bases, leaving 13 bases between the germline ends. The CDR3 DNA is TGTGCCAGCAGCCGATATCGACAGGACTATAATTCACCCCTCCACTTT. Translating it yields CASSRYRQDYNSPLHF.

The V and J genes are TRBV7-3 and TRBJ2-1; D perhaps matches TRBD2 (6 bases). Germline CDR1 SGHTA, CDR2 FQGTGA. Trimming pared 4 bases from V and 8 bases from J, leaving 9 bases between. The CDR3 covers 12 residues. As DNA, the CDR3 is TGTGCCAGCAGCTCAGCGGGCGATGAGCAGTTCTTC. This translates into CASSSAGDEQFF.

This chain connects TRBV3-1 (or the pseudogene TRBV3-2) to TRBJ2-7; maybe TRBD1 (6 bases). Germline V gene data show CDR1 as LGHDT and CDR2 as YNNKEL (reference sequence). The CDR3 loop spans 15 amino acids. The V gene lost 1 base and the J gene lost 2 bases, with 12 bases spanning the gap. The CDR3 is CASSQVWQGTYEQYF. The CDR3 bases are TGTGCCAGCAGCCAAGTTTGGCAGGGGACCTACGAGCAGTACTTC.

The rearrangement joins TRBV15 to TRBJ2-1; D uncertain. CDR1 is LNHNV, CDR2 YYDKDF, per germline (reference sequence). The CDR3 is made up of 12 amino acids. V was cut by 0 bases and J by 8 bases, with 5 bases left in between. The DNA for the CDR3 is TGTGCCACCAGCAGAGATCATGATGAGCAGTTCTTC. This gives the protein CATSRDHDEQFF.

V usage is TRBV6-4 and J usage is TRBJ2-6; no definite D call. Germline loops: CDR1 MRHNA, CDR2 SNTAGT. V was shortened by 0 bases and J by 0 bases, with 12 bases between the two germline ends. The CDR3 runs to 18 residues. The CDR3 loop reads CASSDSLSEPSGANVLTF. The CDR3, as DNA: TGTGCCAGCAGTGACTCGCTCTCAGAGCCCTCTGGGGCCAACGTCCTGACTTTC.

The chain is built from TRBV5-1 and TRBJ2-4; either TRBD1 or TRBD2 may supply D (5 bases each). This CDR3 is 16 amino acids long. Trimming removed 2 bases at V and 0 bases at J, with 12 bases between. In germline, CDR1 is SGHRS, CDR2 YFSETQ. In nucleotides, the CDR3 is TGCGCCAGCAGCTTTCAGGGAGATGGAGCCAAAAACATTCAGTACTTC. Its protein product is CASSFQGDGAKNIQYF.

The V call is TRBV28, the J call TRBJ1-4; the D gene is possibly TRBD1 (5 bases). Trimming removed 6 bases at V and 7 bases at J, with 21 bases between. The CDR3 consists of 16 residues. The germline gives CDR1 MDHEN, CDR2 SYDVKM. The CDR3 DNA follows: TGTGCCAGCAGATATTCGAGGTGGGCAGGGAGTGAAAAACTGTTTTTT. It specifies CASRYSRWAGSEKLFF.

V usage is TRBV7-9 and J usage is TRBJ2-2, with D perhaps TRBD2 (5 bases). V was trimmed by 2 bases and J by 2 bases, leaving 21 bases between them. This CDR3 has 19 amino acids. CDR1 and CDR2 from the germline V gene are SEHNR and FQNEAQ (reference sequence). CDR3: CASSLYRGPHQQNTGELFF. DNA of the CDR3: TGTGCCAGCAGCTTATATCGAGGGCCCCACCAACAAAACACCGGGGAGCTGTTTTTT.

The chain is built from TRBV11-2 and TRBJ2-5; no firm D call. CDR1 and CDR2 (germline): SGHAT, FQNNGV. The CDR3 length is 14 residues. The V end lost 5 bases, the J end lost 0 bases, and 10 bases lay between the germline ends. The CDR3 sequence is CASSRLNYQETQYF. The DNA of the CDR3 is TGTGCCAGCAGCCGACTCAACTACCAAGAGACCCAGTACTTC. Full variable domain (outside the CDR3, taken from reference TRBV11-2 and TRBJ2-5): EAGVAQSPRYKIIEKRQSVAFWCNPISGHATLYWYQQILGQGPKLLIQFQNNGVVDDSQLPKDRFSAERLKGVDSTLKIQPAKLEDSAVYLCASSRLNYQETQYFGPGTRLLVL.

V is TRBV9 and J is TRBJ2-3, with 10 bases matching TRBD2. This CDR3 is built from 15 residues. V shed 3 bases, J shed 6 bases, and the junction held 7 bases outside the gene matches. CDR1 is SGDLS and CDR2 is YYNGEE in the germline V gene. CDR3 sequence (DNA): TGTGCCAGCAGCGCACAGCGGGGGGGCATCGATACGCAGTATTTT. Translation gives CASSAQRGGIDTQYF.

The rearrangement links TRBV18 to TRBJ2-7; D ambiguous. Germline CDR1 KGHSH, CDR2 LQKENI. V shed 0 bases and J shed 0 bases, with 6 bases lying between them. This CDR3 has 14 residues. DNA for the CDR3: TGTGCCAGCTCACCACCTTGGGTCTCCTACGAGCAGTACTTC. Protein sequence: CASSPPWVSYEQYF.

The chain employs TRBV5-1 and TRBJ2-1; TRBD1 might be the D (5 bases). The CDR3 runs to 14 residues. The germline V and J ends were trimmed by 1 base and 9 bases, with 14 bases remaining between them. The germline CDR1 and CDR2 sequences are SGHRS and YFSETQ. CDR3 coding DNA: TGCGCCAGCAGCTTGCTTAAGGGGATGGGTGAGCAGTTCTTC. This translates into CASSLLKGMGEQFF.

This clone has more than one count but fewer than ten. The CDR3 region has the DNA TGTGCCAGCAGGGCGGCAGGGGGCGGCTATGGCTACACCTTC. This codes for CASRAAGGGYGYTF. The chain recombines TRBV27 with TRBJ1-2, with 8 nucleotides matching TRBD1. J lost 4 bases, V lost 6 bases, and 7 bases had no gene match. CDR1 and CDR2 from the germline V gene are MNHEY and SMNVEV (reference sequence). The CDR3 is 14 amino acids.

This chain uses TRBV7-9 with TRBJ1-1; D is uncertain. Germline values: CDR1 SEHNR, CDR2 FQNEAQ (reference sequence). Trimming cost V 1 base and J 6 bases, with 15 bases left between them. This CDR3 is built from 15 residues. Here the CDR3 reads CASSLGRGQVAEAFF. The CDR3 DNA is TGTGCCAGCAGCTTAGGGCGGGGTCAGGTCGCTGAAGCTTTCTTT.

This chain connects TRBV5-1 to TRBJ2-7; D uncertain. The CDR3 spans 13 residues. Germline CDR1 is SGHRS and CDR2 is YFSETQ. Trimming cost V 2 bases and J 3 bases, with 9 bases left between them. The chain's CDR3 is CASSLTIYYEQYF. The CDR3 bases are TGCGCCAGCAGCTTAACAATTTACTACGAGCAGTACTTC.

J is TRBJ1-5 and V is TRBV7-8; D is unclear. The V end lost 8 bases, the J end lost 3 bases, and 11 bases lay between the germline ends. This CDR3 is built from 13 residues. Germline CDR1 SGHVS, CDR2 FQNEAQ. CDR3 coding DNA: TGTGCCAGCTCGATCACCACCAATCAGCCCCAGCATTTT. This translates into CASSITTNQPQHF.

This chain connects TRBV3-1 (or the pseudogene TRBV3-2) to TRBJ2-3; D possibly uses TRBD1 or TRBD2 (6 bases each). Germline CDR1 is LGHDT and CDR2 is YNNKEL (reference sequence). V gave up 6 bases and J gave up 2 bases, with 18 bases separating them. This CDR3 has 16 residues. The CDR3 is CASSRHLGGTTDTQYF. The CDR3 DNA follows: TGTGCCAGCAGTCGCCACCTGGGGGGCACCACAGATACGCAGTATTTT.

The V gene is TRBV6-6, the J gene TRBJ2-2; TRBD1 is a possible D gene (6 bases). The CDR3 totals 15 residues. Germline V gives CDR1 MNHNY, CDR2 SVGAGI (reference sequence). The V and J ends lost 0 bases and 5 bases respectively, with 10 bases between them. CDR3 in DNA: TGTGCCAGCAGTTACTCCGGACAGCTTACCGGGGAGCTGTTTTTT. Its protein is CASSYSGQLTGELFF.

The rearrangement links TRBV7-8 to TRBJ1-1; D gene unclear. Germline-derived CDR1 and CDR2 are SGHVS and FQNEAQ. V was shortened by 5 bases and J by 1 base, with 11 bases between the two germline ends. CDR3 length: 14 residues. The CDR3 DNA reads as TGTGCCAGCAGCCTATCGCAAGCGAACACTGAAGCTTTCTTT. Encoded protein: CASSLSQANTEAFF.

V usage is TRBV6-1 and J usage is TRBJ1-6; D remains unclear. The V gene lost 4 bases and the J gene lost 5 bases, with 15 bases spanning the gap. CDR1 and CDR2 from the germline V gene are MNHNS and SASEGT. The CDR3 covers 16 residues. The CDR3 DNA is TGTGCCAGCAGTGCTGCTATAGTGGATAATAATTCACCCCTCCACTTT. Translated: CASSAAIVDNNSPLHF.

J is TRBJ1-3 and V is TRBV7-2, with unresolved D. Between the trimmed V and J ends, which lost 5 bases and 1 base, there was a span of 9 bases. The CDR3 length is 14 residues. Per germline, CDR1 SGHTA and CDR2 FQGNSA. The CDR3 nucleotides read TGTGCCAGCAGCCCGACGTCTTCTGGAAACACCATATATTTT. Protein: CASSPTSSGNTIYF. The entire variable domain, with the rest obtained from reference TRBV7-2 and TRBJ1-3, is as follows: GAGVSQSPSNKVTEKGKDVELRCDPISGHTALYWYRQSLGQGLEFLIYFQGNSAPDKSGLPSDRFSAERTGGSVSTLTIQRTQQEDSAVYLCASSPTSSGNTIYFGEGSWLTVV.

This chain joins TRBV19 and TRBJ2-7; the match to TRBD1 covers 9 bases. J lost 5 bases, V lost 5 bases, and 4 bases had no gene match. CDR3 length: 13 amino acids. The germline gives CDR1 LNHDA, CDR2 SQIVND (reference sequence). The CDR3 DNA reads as TGTGCCAGTAGTTGGGACAGGGCCAACGAGCAGTACTTC. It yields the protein CASSWDRANEQYF.

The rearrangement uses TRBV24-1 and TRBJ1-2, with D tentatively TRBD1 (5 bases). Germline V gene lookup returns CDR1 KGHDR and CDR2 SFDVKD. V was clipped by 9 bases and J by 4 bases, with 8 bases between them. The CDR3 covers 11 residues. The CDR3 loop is CATSGLYGYTF. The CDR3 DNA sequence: TGTGCCACCTCAGGGCTCTATGGCTACACCTTC.

The CDR3 spells CASTLQGSRNTGELFF. The CDR3 DNA is TGTGCCAGCACGCTACAGGGGAGTAGGAACACCGGGGAGCTGTTTTTT. The chain links TRBV5-5 to TRBJ2-2; 7 bases line up with TRBD1. V lost 6 bases, J lost 1 base, and 9 bases stayed unmatched. CDR1 and CDR2 (germline): SGHKS, YYEKEE (reference sequence). The CDR3 has 16 amino acids.

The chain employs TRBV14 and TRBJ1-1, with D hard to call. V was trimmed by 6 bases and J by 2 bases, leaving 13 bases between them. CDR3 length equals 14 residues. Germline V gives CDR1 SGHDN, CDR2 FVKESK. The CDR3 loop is CASSRRTFNTEAFF. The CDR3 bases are TGTGCCAGCAGTCGCCGGACCTTCAACACTGAAGCTTTCTTT.

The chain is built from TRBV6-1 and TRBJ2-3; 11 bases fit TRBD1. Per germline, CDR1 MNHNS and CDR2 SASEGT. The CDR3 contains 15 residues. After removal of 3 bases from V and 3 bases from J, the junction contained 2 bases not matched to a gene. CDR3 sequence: CASSEGTGGTDTQYF. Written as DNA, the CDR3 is TGTGCCAGCAGTGAGGGGACAGGGGGGACAGATACGCAGTATTTT.

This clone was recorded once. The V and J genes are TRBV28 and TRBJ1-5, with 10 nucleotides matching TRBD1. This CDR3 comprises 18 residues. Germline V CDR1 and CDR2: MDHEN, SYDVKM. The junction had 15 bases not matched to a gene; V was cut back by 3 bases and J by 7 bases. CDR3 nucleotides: TGTGCCAGCAGTTTGACCGGGACAGGGGTGTTTGTGGGGCAGCCCCAGCATTTT. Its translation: CASSLTGTGVFVGQPQHF.